The 25 T cell receptor beta chains below were found in one sample sequenced in a study of cytomegalovirus exposure and HLA in healthy donors. The PCR contained 60 Vbeta and 13 Jbeta primers. The assay was immunoSEQ multiplex PCR, and TCRdb's table has in-frame clones only and misses some. The sample has roughly 220,000 clones; the top ten hold 1.1%. Input material: PBMCs. These receptor sequences come from a girl aged 2-10 years in good health and CMV-seropositive.

V usage is TRBV14 and J usage is TRBJ2-1; D call uncertain. Germline V lookup: CDR1 SGHDN, CDR2 FVKESK. CDR3 size: 14 residues. Trimming left V 1 base short and J 10 bases short, with 14 bases between. This CDR3 reads CASSQVAGPREQFF. CDR3 nucleotides: TGTGCCAGCAGCCAAGTGGCAGGCCCCAGGGAGCAGTTCTTC.

On this clone: This specimen includes other DNA sequences encoding the same CDR3. The chain carries TRBV5-4 and TRBJ2-3, with 8 bases fitting TRBD1. Germline V lookup: CDR1 SGHNT, CDR2 YYREEE (reference sequence). V was pared by 3 bases and J by 5 bases, with 5 bases of the junction left unmatched. The CDR3 totals 14 residues. CDR3 DNA sequence: TGTGCCAGCAGCTCGCAGGGGGCGGAAGATACGCAGTATTTT. Encoded protein: CASSSQGAEDTQYF.

The rearrangement joins TRBV7-9 to TRBJ1-3; D remains unclear. CDR3 length equals 15 residues. Trimming removed 6 bases from V and 0 bases from J, with 12 bases in between. Per germline, CDR1 SEHNR and CDR2 FQNEAQ (reference sequence). The DNA for the CDR3 is TGTGCCAGCAGTGACACAGCCCTCTCTGGAAACACCATATATTTT. Its protein is CASSDTALSGNTIYF. Based on the CDR3 plus reference TRBV7-9 and TRBJ1-3, the full variable domain is DTGVSQNPRHKITKRGQNVTFRCDPISEHNRLYWYRQTLGQGPEFLTYFQNEAQLEKSRLLSDRFSAERPKGSFSTLEIQRTEQGDSAMYLCASSDTALSGNTIYFGEGSWLTVV.

The CDR3 loop reads CAWRGTGVDTQYF. DNA of the CDR3: TGTGCCTGGAGGGGGACAGGGGTGGATACGCAGTATTTT. V and J are TRBV30 and TRBJ2-3, with TRBD1 matching over 10 bases. J was trimmed by 6 bases and V by 3 bases; bases with no gene match: 3. Looked up from germline, CDR1 is GTSNPN and CDR2 is SVGIG (reference sequence). The CDR3 runs to 13 residues.

This rearrangement joins TRBV7-6 to TRBJ1-4, with D possibly matching TRBD1 (6 bases). The CDR3 runs to 17 residues. Germline values: CDR1 SGHVS, CDR2 FNYEAQ. V was pared by 5 bases and J by 7 bases, with 23 bases between. The DNA for the CDR3 is TGTGCCAGCAGCAACAGGCTGAACAGGGTGGGGAGTGAAAAACTGTTTTTT. This encodes CASSNRLNRVGSEKLFF.

V is TRBV9 and J is TRBJ2-1; possibly TRBD2 for D (6 bases). The germline gives CDR1 SGDLS, CDR2 YYNGEE. This CDR3 is built from 16 residues. V lost 1 base, J lost 12 bases, and 23 bases lay in between. This CDR3 reads CASSVSPSDLLLGQFF. The CDR3 coding sequence is TGTGCCAGCAGCGTAAGTCCTAGCGACCTTCTATTGGGGCAGTTCTTC.

The chain has TRBV19 and TRBJ2-3; unclear D gene. Per germline, CDR1 LNHDA and CDR2 SQIVND (reference sequence). The CDR3 spans 14 residues. V shed 5 bases and J shed 3 bases, with 12 bases lying between them. The CDR3 coding sequence is TGTGCCAGTAGTTCGGTCGTCTCTACAGATACGCAGTATTTT. Its protein is CASSSVVSTDTQYF.

The chain couples TRBV14 to TRBJ2-1; maybe TRBD2 (5 bases). The CDR3 is 14 amino acids. Trimming took 0 bases from V and 8 from J, leaving 11 bases between them. Germline CDR1 SGHDN, CDR2 FVKESK. The CDR3 coding sequence is TGTGCCAGCAGCCAAGACCGGGGTAAAGATGAGCAGTTCTTC. Translation gives CASSQDRGKDEQFF.

The chain is built from TRBV29-1 and TRBJ2-2, with 8 bases that match TRBD1. The CDR3 totals 16 residues. The V gene's germline CDR1 is SQVTM and CDR2 ANQGSEA. Germline trimming cut 6 bases from V and 1 base from J; bases unmatched to any gene: 10. The CDR3 nucleotides are TGCAGCGTCGCTAGGACAGGGTTGGGGAACACCGGGGAGCTGTTTTTT. It specifies CSVARTGLGNTGELFF.

The chain links TRBV5-1 to TRBJ1-1; 7 nucleotides agree with TRBD1. V gave up 0 bases and J gave up 2 bases; unmatched junction bases: 4. CDR1 and CDR2 (germline): SGHRS, YFSETQ. This CDR3 has 15 amino acids. CDR3 protein: CASSLAGQSNTEAFF. CDR3 nucleotides: TGCGCCAGCAGCTTGGCGGGACAGTCAAACACTGAAGCTTTCTTT. The variable domain in full, with the rest retrieved from reference TRBV5-1 and TRBJ1-1, is KAGVTQTPRYLIKTRGQQVTLSCSPISGHRSVSWYQQTPGQGLQFLFEYFSETQRNKGNFPGRFSGRQFSNSRSEMNVSTLELGDSALYLCASSLAGQSNTEAFFGQGTRLTVV.

This rearrangement joins TRBV19 to TRBJ2-1, with TRBD2 matching over 10 bases. The CDR3 is made up of 16 amino acids. V lost 8 bases, J lost 0 bases, and 7 bases stayed unmatched. From germline, CDR1 is LNHDA and CDR2 SQIVND (reference sequence). The CDR3 protein is CASSPTSGRSYNEQFF. CDR3 coding DNA: TGTGCCAGTTCCCCGACTAGCGGGCGCTCCTACAATGAGCAGTTCTTC.

This rearrangement joins TRBV9 to TRBJ2-2, with TRBD2 identical over 13 bases. The CDR3 contains 16 residues. The V and J ends lost 0 bases and 4 bases, in that order; junction bases with no gene match: 0. CDR1 and CDR2 (germline): SGDLS, YYNGEE. The CDR3 DNA is TGTGCCAGCAGCGTAGGGACTAGCGGGAGCACCGGGGAGCTGTTTTTT. Amino acids: CASSVGTSGSTGELFF.

The genes are TRBV29-1 and TRBJ2-1; D is undetermined. The CDR3 contains 10 residues. Germline loops: CDR1 SQVTM, CDR2 ANQGSEA. V gave up 7 bases and J gave up 10 bases, with 11 bases separating them. CDR3 sequence reads: CSGYVNEQFF. The CDR3 DNA reads TGCAGCGGCTACGTGAACGAGCAGTTCTTC.

V and J are TRBV4-1 and TRBJ2-5, with 9 bases matching TRBD1. The junction had 10 bases not matched to a gene; V was cut back by 2 bases and J by 0 bases. This CDR3 spans 18 amino acids. Germline V gene lookup returns CDR1 MGHRA and CDR2 YSYEKL. In DNA form, the CDR3 reads TGCGCCAGCAGCCAACAAAACCCGGGACAGGGAGACCAAGAGACCCAGTACTTC. This gives the protein CASSQQNPGQGDQETQYF.

V is TRBV19 and J is TRBJ1-5; 10 nucleotides agree with TRBD1. The J segment lost 3 bases and the V segment lost 5 bases, leaving 7 bases of the junction unmatched. This CDR3 spans 16 amino acids. CDR1 is LNHDA, CDR2 SQIVND, per germline (reference sequence). CDR3 amino acids: CASSPRTGGPNQPQHF. In DNA form, the CDR3 reads TGTGCCAGTAGTCCCCGGACAGGGGGGCCCAATCAGCCCCAGCATTTT.

This chain joins TRBV7-9 and TRBJ2-2, with 7 bases matching TRBD2. The germline gives CDR1 SEHNR, CDR2 FQNEAQ (reference sequence). Trimming took 6 bases from V and 0 from J; bases not matched to a gene: 10. The CDR3 consists of 17 residues. In DNA form, the CDR3 reads TGTGCCAGCAGACTTCCAACCAGCGGGGCGAACACCGGGGAGCTGTTTTTT. Its translation: CASRLPTSGANTGELFF.

The chain recombines TRBV7-9 with TRBJ1-1; D call uncertain. Germline V gene data show CDR1 as SEHNR and CDR2 as FQNEAQ (reference sequence). Trimming shortened V by 2 bases and J by 0 bases, and 7 bases separated the two germline ends. The CDR3 is 14 residues long. The CDR3, as DNA: TGTGCCAGCAGCTTAAGAGGGTTGAACACTGAAGCTTTCTTT. Its protein product is CASSLRGLNTEAFF.

V is TRBV28 and J is TRBJ2-1; 7 nucleotides align to TRBD2. With 6 bases clipped from V and 7 bases from J, the junction kept 9 bases outside the gene matches. This CDR3 has 14 amino acids. Germline V gene lookup returns CDR1 MDHEN and CDR2 SYDVKM. The CDR3: CASSQPTSQNEQFF. In nucleotides, the CDR3 is TGTGCCAGCAGCCAACCGACTAGCCAGAATGAGCAGTTCTTC.

The rearrangement joins TRBV5-4 to TRBJ2-5, with 9 bases fitting TRBD2. The CDR3 contains 14 residues. Germline loops: CDR1 SGHNT, CDR2 YYREEE (reference sequence). With V trimmed by 3 bases and J by 6 bases, 6 bases remained unmatched. The CDR3 spells CASSSVAGAKTQYF. CDR3 bases: TGTGCCAGCAGCTCCGTAGCGGGAGCGAAGACCCAGTACTTC.

V gene TRBV28 combines with J gene TRBJ2-2, with 8 nucleotides matching TRBD1. CDR3 size: 16 residues. Germline V gives CDR1 MDHEN, CDR2 SYDVKM. The ends lost 1 base at V and 7 bases at J; junction bases unmatched: 8. The chain's CDR3 is CASSLSGTGQFGELFF. CDR3 nucleotide sequence: TGTGCCAGCAGTTTATCGGGGACAGGCCAATTCGGGGAGCTGTTTTTT.

The chain joins TRBV14 to TRBJ1-1; D is uncertain. Germline CDR1 reads SGHDN; CDR2 reads FVKESK. V lost 1 base to trimming and J lost 5 bases, with 11 bases between them. CDR3 length: 14 residues. DNA for the CDR3: TGTGCCAGCAGCCAAGTTACAGTCAAGACTGAAGCTTTCTTT. This translates into CASSQVTVKTEAFF. Complete variable domain (other parts from reference TRBV14 and TRBJ1-1): EAGVTQFPSHSVIEKGQTVTLRCDPISGHDNLYWYRRVMGKEIKFLLHFVKESKQDESGMPNNRFLAERTGGTYSTLKVQPAELEDSGVYFCASSQVTVKTEAFFGQGTRLTVV.

J is TRBJ1-1 and V is TRBV6-6; possibly TRBD1 for D (6 bases). With 7 bases removed from V and 0 bases from J, the gap between germline ends came to 18 bases. In germline, CDR1 is MNHNY, CDR2 SVGAGI (reference sequence). This CDR3 comprises 16 residues. CDR3 sequence (DNA): TGTGCCAGCATACAATGGACAGAAGGAATGAACACTGAAGCTTTCTTT. Translating it yields CASIQWTEGMNTEAFF.

This chain links TRBV9 with TRBJ2-1, with D perhaps matching TRBD2 (6 bases). CDR3 length: 14 residues. Germline CDR1 and CDR2: SGDLS and YYNGEE. V dropped 0 bases and J dropped 6 bases, with 10 bases sitting between them. The CDR3 loop is CASSVDGTGNEQFF. In nucleotides, the CDR3 is TGTGCCAGCAGCGTAGACGGGACTGGCAATGAGCAGTTCTTC.

V is TRBV18 and J is TRBJ2-6, with D possibly TRBD1 on 6 matching bases. Germline CDR1 and CDR2: KGHSH and LQKENI. The CDR3 extends over 19 amino acids. V was clipped by 1 base and J by 0 bases, with 16 bases between them. CDR3 DNA sequence: TGTGCCAGCTCACCACTCCCGAGACAGGACTTCTCTGGGGCCAACGTCCTGACTTTC. This translates into CASSPLPRQDFSGANVLTF.

The J gene is TRBJ2-3, the V gene TRBV6-1, with TRBD2 matching over 10 bases. This CDR3 is 15 amino acids long. In germline, CDR1 is MNHNS, CDR2 SASEGT. The V gene end was trimmed by 11 bases and the J gene end by 1 base; junction bases not matched to a gene: 9. CDR3 nucleotides: TGTGCCGGACATCATGGACTAGCGGGCACAGATACGCAGTATTTT. This encodes CAGHHGLAGTDTQYF.